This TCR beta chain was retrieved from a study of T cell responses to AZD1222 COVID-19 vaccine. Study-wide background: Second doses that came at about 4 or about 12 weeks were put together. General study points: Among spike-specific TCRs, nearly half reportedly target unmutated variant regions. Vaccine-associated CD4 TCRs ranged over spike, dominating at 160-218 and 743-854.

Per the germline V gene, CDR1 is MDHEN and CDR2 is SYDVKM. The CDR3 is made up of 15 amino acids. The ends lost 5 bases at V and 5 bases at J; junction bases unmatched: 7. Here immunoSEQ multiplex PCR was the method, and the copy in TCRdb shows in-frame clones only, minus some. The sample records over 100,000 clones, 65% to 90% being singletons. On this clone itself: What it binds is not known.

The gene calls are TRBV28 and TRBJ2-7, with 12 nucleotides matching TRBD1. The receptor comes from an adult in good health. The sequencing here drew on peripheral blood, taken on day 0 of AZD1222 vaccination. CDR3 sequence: CASSPPGTGGNEQYF. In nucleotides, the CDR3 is TGTGCCAGCAGTCCCCCCGGGACAGGGGGCAACGAGCAGTACTTC.